The source of this TCR beta chain is a study of blood T cells in healthy people across ages. Findings and limits, study-wide: Versus aged donors, long-lived donors had higher diversity and more naive CD4+ cells.

On this clonotype: Its matching antigen is unknown.

Germline CDR1 reads LGHDT; CDR2 reads YNNKEL (reference sequence). This CDR3 is 15 amino acids long. The V segment lost 4 bases and the J segment 6 bases; nucleotides outside the gene matches: 6. Isolation per sample recovered at least 6.5 million PBMCs. Total RNA extraction produced at least 5 micrograms (per sample) for the study. A second PCR of about 7 to 11 cycles used a sample-barcoded 5' primer and a J-beta primer mix. Via MiXCR, TCRdb re-called the 5' RACE reads, giving one row per CDR3 protein. There are roughly 1.7 million distinct CDR3 sequences in the sample; roughly 32% occur only once, and 11% lies in the top ten.

V and J are TRBV3-1 and TRBJ2-3, with 11 bases that match TRBD2. Sequenced: blood. The clonotype was recovered from a woman between 25 and 40 years old in good health. Written as DNA, the CDR3 is TGTGCCAGCAGCCTGGGACTAGCGGCGGCGGATACGCAGTATTTT. It translates to CASSLGLAAADTQYF.